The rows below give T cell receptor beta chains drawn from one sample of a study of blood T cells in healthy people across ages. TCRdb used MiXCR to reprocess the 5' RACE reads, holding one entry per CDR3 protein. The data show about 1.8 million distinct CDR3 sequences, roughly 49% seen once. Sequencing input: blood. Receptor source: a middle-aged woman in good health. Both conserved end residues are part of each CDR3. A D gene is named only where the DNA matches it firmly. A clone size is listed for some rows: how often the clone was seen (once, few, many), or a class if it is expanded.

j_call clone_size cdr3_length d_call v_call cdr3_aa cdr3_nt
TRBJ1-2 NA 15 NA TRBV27 CASSFRGHSNYGYTF TGTGCCAGCAGTTTTAGGGGCCACTCTAACTATGGCTACACCTTC
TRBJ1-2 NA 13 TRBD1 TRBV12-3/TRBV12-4 CASSNPDRDGYTF TGTGCCAGCAGCAACCCGGACAGGGATGGCTACACCTTC
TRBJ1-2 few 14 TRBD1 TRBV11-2 CASSSGGQHYGYTF TGTGCCAGCAGCAGCGGGGGACAGCACTATGGCTACACCTTC
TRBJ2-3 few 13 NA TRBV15 CATSGVGTDTQYF TGTGCCACCAGCGGTGTAGGGACAGATACGCAGTATTTT
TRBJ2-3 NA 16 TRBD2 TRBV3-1 CASSQESLAGLDTQYF TGTGCCAGCAGCCAAGAAAGCCTAGCGGGACTAGATACGCAGTATTTT
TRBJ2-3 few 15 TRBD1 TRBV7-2 CASSRTGHSTDTQYF TGTGCCAGCAGCAGGACAGGGCACAGCACAGATACGCAGTATTTT
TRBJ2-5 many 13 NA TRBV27 CASSLSAQETQYF TGCGCCAGCAGCCTCAGCGCACAAGAGACCCAGTACTTC
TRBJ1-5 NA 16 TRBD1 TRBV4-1 CASSHIRGVGNQPQHF TGCGCCAGCAGCCACATCAGGGGGGTCGGCAATCAGCCCCAGCATTTT
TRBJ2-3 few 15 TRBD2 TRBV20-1 CSADFKAGVTDTQYF TGCAGTGCTGACTTTAAAGCGGGGGTCACAGATACGCAGTATTTT
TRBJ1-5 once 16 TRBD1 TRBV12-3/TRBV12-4 CASSQGTGLSNQPQHF TGTGCCAGCAGTCAGGGGACAGGGCTTAGCAATCAGCCCCAGCATTTT
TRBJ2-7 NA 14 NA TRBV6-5 CASSYSNRDGEQYF TGTGCCAGCAGTTACTCGAACAGGGACGGCGAGCAGTACTTC
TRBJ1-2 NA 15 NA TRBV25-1 CASSDVWLGSYGYTF TGTGCCAGCAGTGACGTCTGGTTGGGGAGCTATGGCTACACCTTC
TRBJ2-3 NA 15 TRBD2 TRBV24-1 CATSDSGVTRDTQYF TGTGCCACCAGTGATAGCGGGGTGACTCGCGATACGCAGTATTTT
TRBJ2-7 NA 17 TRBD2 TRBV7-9 CASSSSGAGTSGYEQYF TGTGCCAGCAGCTCCTCCGGTGCGGGGACTAGCGGGTACGAGCAGTACTTC
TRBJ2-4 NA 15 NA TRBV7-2 CASSPPAVAKNIQYF TGTGCCAGCAGCCCCCCAGCTGTAGCCAAAAACATTCAGTACTTC
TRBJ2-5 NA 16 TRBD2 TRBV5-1 CASSPTPSGGTETQYF TGCGCCAGCAGCCCGACCCCTAGCGGGGGGACAGAGACCCAGTACTTC
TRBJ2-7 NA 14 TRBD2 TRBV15 CATSRDPTSDEQYF TGTGCCACCAGCAGAGATCCGACTAGCGATGAGCAGTACTTC
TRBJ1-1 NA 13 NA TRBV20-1 CSAYKGGDTEAFF TGCAGTGCTTACAAAGGGGGTGACACTGAAGCTTTCTTT
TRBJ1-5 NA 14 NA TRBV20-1 CSARDPEGDQPQHF TGCAGTGCAAGGGACCCAGAGGGGGATCAGCCCCAGCATTTT
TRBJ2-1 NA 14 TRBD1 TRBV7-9 CASSYRDRFNEQFF TGTGCCAGCAGCTACCGGGACAGATTCAATGAGCAGTTCTTC
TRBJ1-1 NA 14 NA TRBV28 CASSFGGENTEAFF TGTGCCAGCAGTTTTGGGGGGGAGAACACTGAAGCTTTCTTT
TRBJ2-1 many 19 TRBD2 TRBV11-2 CASSFRVLAGGKAYNEQFF TGTGCCAGCAGCTTTCGAGTACTAGCGGGGGGGAAGGCCTACAATGAGCAGTTCTTC
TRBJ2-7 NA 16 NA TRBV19 CASSPRQDSSYNEQYF TGTGCCAGTAGTCCGAGACAGGACAGCTCCTACAATGAGCAGTACTTC
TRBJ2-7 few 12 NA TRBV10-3 CAISERTYEQYF TGTGCCATCAGTGAACGAACCTACGAGCAGTACTTC
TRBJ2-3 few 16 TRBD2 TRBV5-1 CASSFGAGGNIDTQYF TGCGCCAGCAGCTTCGGAGCGGGGGGAAATATAGATACGCAGTATTTT
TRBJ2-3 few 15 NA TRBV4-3 CASSQVGARGDTQYF TGCGCCAGCAGCCAAGTGGGGGCCCGGGGGGATACGCAGTATTTT
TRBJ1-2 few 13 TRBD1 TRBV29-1 CSVVPGQGRGYTF TGCAGCGTTGTACCGGGACAGGGACGGGGCTACACCTTC
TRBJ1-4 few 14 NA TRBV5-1 CASSSQASNEKLFF TGCGCCAGCAGCTCACAGGCTTCTAATGAAAAACTGTTTTTT
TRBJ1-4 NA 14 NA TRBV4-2 CASSPGVPTEKLFF TGTGCCAGCAGCCCAGGGGTCCCTACGGAAAAACTGTTTTTT
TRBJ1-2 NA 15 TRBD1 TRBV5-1 CASSSGTGVRYGYTF TGCGCCAGCAGCTCCGGGACAGGGGTTCGGTATGGCTACACCTTC
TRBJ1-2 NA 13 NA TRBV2 CASSVFQGGGYTF TGTGCCAGCAGTGTATTTCAGGGCGGCGGCTACACCTTC
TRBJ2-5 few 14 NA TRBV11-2 CASSFMRSQETQYF TGTGCCAGCAGCTTCATGAGAAGCCAAGAGACCCAGTACTTC
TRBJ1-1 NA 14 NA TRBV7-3 CASSPGGFNTEAFF TGTGCCAGCAGCCCCGGGGGATTCAACACTGAAGCTTTCTTT
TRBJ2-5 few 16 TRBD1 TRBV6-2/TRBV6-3 CASSYAGTVSQETQYF TGTGCCAGCAGTTACGCCGGGACAGTCTCCCAAGAGACCCAGTACTTC
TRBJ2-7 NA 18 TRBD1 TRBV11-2 CASSPQKRVGTGANEQYF TGTGCCAGCAGCCCGCAGAAACGGGTTGGGACAGGGGCCAATGAGCAGTACTTC
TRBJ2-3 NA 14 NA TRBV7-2 CASSLAVLTDTQYF TGTGCCAGCAGCTTAGCGGTGCTTACAGATACGCAGTATTTT
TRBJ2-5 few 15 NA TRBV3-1 CASSLTGREQETQYF TGTGCCAGCAGCCTGACAGGGAGGGAGCAAGAGACCCAGTACTTC
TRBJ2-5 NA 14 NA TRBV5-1 CASSLETPLEEQYF TGCGCCAGCAGCTTGGAAACACCGCTGGAGGAGCAGTACTTC
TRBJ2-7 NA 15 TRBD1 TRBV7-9 CASSLSTGGNYEQYF TGTGCCAGCAGCTTATCGACAGGGGGCAACTACGAGCAGTACTTC
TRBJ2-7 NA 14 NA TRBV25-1 CASSISPDHYEQYF TGTGCCAGCAGTATCTCTCCAGACCACTACGAGCAGTACTTC
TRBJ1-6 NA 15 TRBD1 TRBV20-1 CSARVTGEHNSPLHF TGCAGTGCTAGGGTAACAGGGGAACATAATTCACCCCTCCACTTT
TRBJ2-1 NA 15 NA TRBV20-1 CSAVPLRLRFNEQFF TGCAGTGCTGTTCCCCTTAGGCTCCGCTTTAATGAGCAGTTCTTC
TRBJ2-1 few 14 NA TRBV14 CASSPSRGRNEQFF TGTGCCAGCAGCCCTTCGAGGGGCAGGAATGAGCAGTTCTTC
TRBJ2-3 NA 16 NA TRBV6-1 CASRARGALRTDTQYF TGTGCCAGCAGGGCGAGAGGGGCTCTCCGGACAGATACGCAGTATTTT
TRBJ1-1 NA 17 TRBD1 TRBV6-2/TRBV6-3 CASSRTYPQGAGTEAFF TGTGCCAGCAGTCGTACGTACCCCCAGGGGGCCGGCACTGAAGCTTTCTTT
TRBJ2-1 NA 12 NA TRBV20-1 CSGAIIYNEQFF TGCAGTGGGGCAATCATTTACAATGAGCAGTTCTTC
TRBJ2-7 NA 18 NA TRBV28 CASGTGTTSMTSSYEQYF TGTGCCAGCGGCACAGGGACGACTTCTATGACTAGCTCCTACGAGCAGTACTTC
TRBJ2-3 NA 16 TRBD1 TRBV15 CATSRELQGAGGTQYF TGTGCCACCAGCAGAGAGTTGCAGGGGGCGGGTGGTACGCAGTATTTT
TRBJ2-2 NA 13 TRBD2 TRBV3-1 CAVQREYTGELFF TGTGCCGTCCAGCGGGAGTACACCGGGGAGCTGTTTTTT
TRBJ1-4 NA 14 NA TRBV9 CTSGRTASNEKLFF TGTACCAGCGGCCGGACTGCATCGAATGAAAAACTGTTTTTT
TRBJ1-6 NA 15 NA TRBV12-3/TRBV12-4 CASSPGVPYNSPLHF TGTGCCAGCAGTCCGGGAGTCCCCTATAATTCACCCCTCCACTTT
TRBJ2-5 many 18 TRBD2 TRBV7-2 CASSLISASGGIQETQYF TGTGCCAGCAGCTTAATATCAGCTAGCGGGGGGATTCAAGAGACCCAGTACTTC
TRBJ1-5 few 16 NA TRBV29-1 CSVVGGPPYSNQPQHF TGCAGCGTTGTAGGAGGGCCGCCCTATAGCAATCAGCCCCAGCATTTT
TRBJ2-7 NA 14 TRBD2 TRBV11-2 CASSRDYLNYEQYF TGTGCCAGCAGCCGGGACTACCTAAACTACGAGCAGTACTTC
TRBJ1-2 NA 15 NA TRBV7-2 CASSLANTGNYGYTF TGTGCCAGCAGCTTAGCAAATACAGGGAACTATGGCTACACCTTC
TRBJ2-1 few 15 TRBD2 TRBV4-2 CASSEDGGGYNEQFF TGTGCCAGCAGCGAAGACGGGGGGGGTTACAATGAGCAGTTCTTC
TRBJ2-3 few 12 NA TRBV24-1 CATSDSMYTQYF TGTGCCACCAGTGATTCTATGTATACGCAGTATTTT